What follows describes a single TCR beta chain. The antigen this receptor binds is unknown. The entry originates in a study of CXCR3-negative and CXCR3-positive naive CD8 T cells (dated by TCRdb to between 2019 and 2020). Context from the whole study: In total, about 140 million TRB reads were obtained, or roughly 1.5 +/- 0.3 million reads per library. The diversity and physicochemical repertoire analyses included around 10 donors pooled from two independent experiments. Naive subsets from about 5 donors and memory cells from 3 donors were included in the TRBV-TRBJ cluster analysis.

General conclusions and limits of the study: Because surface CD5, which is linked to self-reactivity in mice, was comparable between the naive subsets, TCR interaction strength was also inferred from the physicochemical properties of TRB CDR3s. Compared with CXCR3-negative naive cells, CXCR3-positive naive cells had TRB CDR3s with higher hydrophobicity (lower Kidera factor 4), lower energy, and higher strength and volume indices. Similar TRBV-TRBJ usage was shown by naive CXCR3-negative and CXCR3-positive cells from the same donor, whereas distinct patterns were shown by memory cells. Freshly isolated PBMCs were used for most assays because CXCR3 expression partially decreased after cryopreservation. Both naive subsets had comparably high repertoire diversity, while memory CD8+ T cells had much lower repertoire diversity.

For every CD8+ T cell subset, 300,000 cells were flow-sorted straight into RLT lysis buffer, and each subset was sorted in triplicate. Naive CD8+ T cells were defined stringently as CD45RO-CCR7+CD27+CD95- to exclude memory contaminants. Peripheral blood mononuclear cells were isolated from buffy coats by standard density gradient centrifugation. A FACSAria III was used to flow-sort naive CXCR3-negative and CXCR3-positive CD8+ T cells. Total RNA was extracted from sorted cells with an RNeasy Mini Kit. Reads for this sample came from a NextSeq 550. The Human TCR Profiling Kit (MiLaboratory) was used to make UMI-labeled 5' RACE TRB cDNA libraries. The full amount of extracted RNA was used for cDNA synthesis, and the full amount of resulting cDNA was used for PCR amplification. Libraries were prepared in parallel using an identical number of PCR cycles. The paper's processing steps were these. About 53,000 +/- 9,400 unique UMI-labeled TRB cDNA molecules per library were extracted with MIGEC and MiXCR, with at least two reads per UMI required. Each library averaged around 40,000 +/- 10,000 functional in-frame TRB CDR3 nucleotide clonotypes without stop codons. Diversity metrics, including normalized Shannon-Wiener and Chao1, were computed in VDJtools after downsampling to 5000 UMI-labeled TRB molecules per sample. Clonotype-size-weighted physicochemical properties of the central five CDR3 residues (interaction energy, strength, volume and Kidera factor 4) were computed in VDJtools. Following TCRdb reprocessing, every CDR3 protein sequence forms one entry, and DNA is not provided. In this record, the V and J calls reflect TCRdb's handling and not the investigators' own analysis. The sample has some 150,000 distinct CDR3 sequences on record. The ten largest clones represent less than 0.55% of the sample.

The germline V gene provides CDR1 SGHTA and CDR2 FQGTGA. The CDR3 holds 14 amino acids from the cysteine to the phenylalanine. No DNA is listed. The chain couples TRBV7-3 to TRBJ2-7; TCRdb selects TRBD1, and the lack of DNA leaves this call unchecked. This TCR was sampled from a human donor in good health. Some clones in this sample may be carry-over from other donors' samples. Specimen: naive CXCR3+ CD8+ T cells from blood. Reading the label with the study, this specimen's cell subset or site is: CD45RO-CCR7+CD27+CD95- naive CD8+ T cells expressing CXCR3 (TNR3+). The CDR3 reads CASSSQGSSYEQYF.